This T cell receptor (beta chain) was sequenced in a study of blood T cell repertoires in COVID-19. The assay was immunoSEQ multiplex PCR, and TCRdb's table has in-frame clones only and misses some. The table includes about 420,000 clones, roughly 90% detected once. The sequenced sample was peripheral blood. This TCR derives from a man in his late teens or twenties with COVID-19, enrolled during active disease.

The CDR3 DNA follows: TGTGCCAGCAGTAAGGGACTCGACGGTTCACCCCTCCACTTT. Amino acid sequence: CASSKGLDGSPLHF. The rearrangement joins TRBV6-2 or TRBV6-3 to TRBJ1-6, with D maybe TRBD1 (5 bases). This CDR3 is 14 amino acids long. Germline-derived CDR1 and CDR2 are MNHEY and SVGEGT. The V end lost 5 bases, the J end lost 9 bases, and 14 bases lay between the germline ends.